Following are 9 T cell receptor beta chains from one sample sequenced in a study of blood T cell repertoires in COVID-19 (dated by TCRdb to between 2020 and 2021). The library was produced with the immunoSEQ multiplex PCR assay. Imported from immuneACCESS, the table was reduced by TCRdb to in-frame sequences with V and J called. These copies leave out some clones; in studies compared against another copy, an unresolved V gene accounts for under half, and the cause of the remainder is not known. The sample has approximately 210,000 clones on record, roughly 80% of them singletons. Under 3% of the sample belongs to the ten largest clones. The sample taken for sequencing was peripheral blood. The receptors derive from an older woman with active or convalescent COVID-19.

The chain links TRBV27 to TRBJ2-1; maybe TRBD1 (5 bases). This CDR3 region has 14 residues. V was shortened by 5 bases and J by 0 bases, with 8 bases between the two germline ends. The germline CDR1 and CDR2 sequences are MNHEY and SMNVEV (reference sequence). CDR3 region: CASSLTASYNEQFF. The CDR3 DNA is TGTGCCAGCAGTCTGACAGCCTCCTACAATGAGCAGTTCTTC.

The chain uses TRBV7-8 and TRBJ1-1, with 8 bases matching TRBD1. CDR1 and CDR2 (germline): SGHVS, FQNEAQ. V was clipped by 4 bases and J by 6 bases; unmatched bases: 4. The CDR3 length is 13 residues. The CDR3 coding sequence is TGTGCCAGCAGCTCGGACAGGGAGGCTGAAGCTTTCTTT. Amino acids: CASSSDREAEAFF.

J is TRBJ2-1 and V is TRBV6-1; tentatively, D is TRBD2 (5 bases). Germline CDR1 is MNHNS and CDR2 is SASEGT. Trimming took off 0 bases at V and 4 bases at J, with 13 bases between the two ends. This CDR3 spans 16 amino acids. CDR3 sequence reads: CASSEAPRVPYNEQFF. In nucleotides, the CDR3 is TGTGCCAGCAGTGAAGCGCCGAGGGTTCCTTACAATGAGCAGTTCTTC.

This clone showed up just once. This rearrangement joins TRBV5-4 to TRBJ2-3; 8 bases are a match to TRBD2. V was pared by 4 bases and J by 1 base, with 8 bases of the junction left unmatched. The CDR3 is 16 residues long. Germline V gene data show CDR1 as SGHNT and CDR2 as YYREEE (reference sequence). The CDR3 sequence: CASSPPNGRGTDTQYF. DNA for the CDR3: TGTGCCAGCAGCCCCCCGAACGGGAGGGGCACAGATACGCAGTATTTT.

The rearrangement joins TRBV18 to TRBJ2-1; maybe TRBD1 (5 bases). The ends were cut back, 3 bases at V and 4 bases at J, with 7 bases in the middle. The CDR3 covers 13 residues. The germline gives CDR1 KGHSH, CDR2 LQKENI. The CDR3 here is CASSPTVYNEQFF. The CDR3 DNA follows: TGTGCCAGCTCACCGACAGTTTACAATGAGCAGTTCTTC.

The J gene is TRBJ2-5, the V gene TRBV3-1 (or the pseudogene TRBV3-2); D call uncertain. V gave up 4 bases and J gave up 7 bases, with 16 bases separating them. The length of the CDR3 is 14 residues. CDR1 and CDR2 (germline): LGHDT, YNNKEL (reference sequence). CDR3 sequence reads: CASSPRRPGGTQYF. CDR3 coding DNA: TGTGCCAGCAGCCCCCGGAGACCCGGTGGGACCCAGTACTTC.

As regards this clone: The sample holds other DNA sequences that translate to the same CDR3. The chain joins TRBV11-2 to TRBJ2-5; 7 positions match TRBD1. Unmatched junction bases numbered 0, after V lost 1 base and J lost 4 bases. The CDR3 covers 13 residues. Looked up from germline, CDR1 is SGHAT and CDR2 is FQNNGV. The CDR3 here is CASSLGQGETQYF. As DNA, the CDR3 is TGTGCCAGCAGCTTAGGACAGGGAGAGACCCAGTACTTC.

V gene TRBV30 combines with J gene TRBJ2-5; a possible D gene is TRBD2 (5 bases). The CDR3 runs 13 residues. Germline V gene data show CDR1 as GTSNPN and CDR2 as SVGIG (reference sequence). CDR3 amino acids: CAACVGVQETQYF. As DNA, the CDR3 is TGTGCGGCGTGCGTGGGAGTTCAAGAGACCCAGTACTTC.

The chain joins TRBV5-1 to TRBJ2-7, with 8 bases matching TRBD2. Germline CDR1 is SGHRS and CDR2 is YFSETQ. This CDR3 contains 15 residues. The ends lost 5 bases at V and 0 bases at J; junction bases unmatched: 7. CDR3 coding DNA: TGCGCCAGCAGGCCCCAAGCGGGGGCCTCCTACGAGCAGTACTTC. Protein: CASRPQAGASYEQYF.